One and the same sample provided the 13 T cell receptor beta chains below, sequenced in a study of T cell responses to AZD1222 COVID-19 vaccine. Here immunoSEQ multiplex PCR was the method, and the copy in TCRdb shows in-frame clones only, minus some. The data show nearly 200,000 clones, roughly 92% seen once. The sample here was peripheral blood, taken 28 days after the second AZD1222 dose. These receptors came from an adult who received the AZD1222 COVID-19 vaccine.

The chain employs TRBV7-2 and TRBJ2-2; no clear D. Germline V gene lookup returns CDR1 SGHTA and CDR2 FQGNSA. This CDR3 has 12 residues. Trimming stripped 5 bases from V and 6 bases from J, with 7 bases between. CDR3 sequence: CASSPGSGELFF. CDR3 sequence (DNA): TGTGCCAGCAGCCCAGGATCCGGGGAGCTGTTTTTT.

The rearrangement links TRBV5-1 to TRBJ2-1, with 9 positions matching TRBD1. The length of the CDR3 is 14 residues. V trimming: 3 bases; J trimming: 12 bases; junction bases outside the gene matches: 10. Germline CDR1 and CDR2: SGHRS and YFSETQ. CDR3 nucleotide sequence: TGCGCCAGCAGCTGGGGACAGGGTCGAGTGGGGCAGTTCTTC. Amino acid sequence: CASSWGQGRVGQFF. The whole variable domain, remainder taken from reference TRBV5-1 and TRBJ2-1, is KAGVTQTPRYLIKTRGQQVTLSCSPISGHRSVSWYQQTPGQGLQFLFEYFSETQRNKGNFPGRFSGRQFSNSRSEMNVSTLELGDSALYLCASSWGQGRVGQFFGPGTRLTVL.

The V and J genes are TRBV20-1 and TRBJ1-2; no firm D call. The CDR3 has 11 amino acids. CDR1 is DFQATT and CDR2 is SNEGSKA in the germline V gene (reference sequence). Trimming pared 5 bases from V and 5 bases from J, leaving 9 bases between. The CDR3 DNA sequence: TGCAGTGCTGGGTCGGTTTATGGCTACACCTTC. This sequence encodes CSAGSVYGYTF.

For the CDR3, the DNA is TGTGCCAGCAGCCCGCGCAGGGTCAATGAGCAGTTCTTC. It codes for CASSPRRVNEQFF. The rearrangement joins TRBV11-2 to TRBJ2-1, with a possible D match to TRBD1 (5 bases). The CDR3 contains 13 residues. Germline-derived CDR1 and CDR2 are SGHAT and FQNNGV. V gave up 5 bases and J gave up 6 bases, with 11 bases separating them. The entire variable domain, with the rest obtained from reference TRBV11-2 and TRBJ2-1, is as follows: EAGVAQSPRYKIIEKRQSVAFWCNPISGHATLYWYQQILGQGPKLLIQFQNNGVVDDSQLPKDRFSAERLKGVDSTLKIQPAKLEDSAVYLCASSPRRVNEQFFGPGTRLTVL.

J is TRBJ2-1 and V is TRBV24-1, with 12 bases matching TRBD1. CDR3 length: 17 residues. CDR1 and CDR2 from the germline V gene are KGHDR and SFDVKD. Trimming at V came to 4 bases and at J to 4 bases, leaving 7 bases not matched to a gene. The DNA of the CDR3 is TGTGCCACCAGTGACCCGGGACAGGGGGCACTTTACAATGAGCAGTTCTTC. This sequence encodes CATSDPGQGALYNEQFF.

The rearrangement joins TRBV4-3 to TRBJ1-2; D may be TRBD1 (6 bases). The CDR3 length is 13 residues. The germline V gene has CDR1 LGHNA and CDR2 YSLEER. V was shortened by 1 base and J by 3 bases, with 6 bases between the two germline ends. The chain's CDR3 is CASSQGTDYGYTF. Written as DNA, the CDR3 is TGCGCCAGCAGCCAAGGGACAGACTATGGCTACACCTTC.

This chain joins TRBV7-7 and TRBJ2-2; D is uncertain. This CDR3 contains 15 residues. V lost 5 bases and J lost 0, with 10 bases in between. The germline V gene encodes CDR1 SSHAT and CDR2 FNYEAQ (reference sequence). The CDR3 is CASSPNTANTGELFF. The CDR3 DNA reads TGTGCCAGCAGCCCGAACACCGCGAACACCGGGGAGCTGTTTTTT.

This chain links TRBV28 with TRBJ1-5, with D unresolved. Germline CDR1 and CDR2: MDHEN and SYDVKM. Between the trimmed V and J ends, which lost 2 bases and 4 bases, there was a span of 15 bases. The CDR3 loop spans 16 amino acids. CDR3 DNA: TGTGCCAGCAGTTTAAGTGGGCTCCTTTCAAATCAGCCCCAGCATTTT. Its translation: CASSLSGLLSNQPQHF.

This chain links TRBV5-6 with TRBJ1-3, with TRBD1 as a possible D gene (5 bases). Germline CDR1 SGHDT, CDR2 YYEEEE. V lost 7 bases and J lost 3, with 20 bases in between. This CDR3 is built from 16 residues. The CDR3 sequence is CASPAFGGSFGNTIYF. As DNA, the CDR3 is TGTGCCAGCCCAGCTTTCGGGGGAAGCTTTGGAAACACCATATATTTT.

This clone has a single count. The CDR3 protein is CASSPSGGAGKLFF. As DNA, the CDR3 is TGTGCCAGTAGTCCCTCAGGGGGGGCAGGAAAACTGTTTTTT. The rearrangement uses TRBV19 and TRBJ1-4; 7 nucleotides agree with TRBD1. CDR1 and CDR2 from the germline V gene are LNHDA and SQIVND (reference sequence). This CDR3 comprises 14 residues. J lost 10 bases, V lost 5 bases, and 10 bases had no gene match.

This clone was observed a single time. V usage is TRBV7-2 and J usage is TRBJ2-5, with TRBD2 matching 15 bases. The CDR3 has 16 residues. Germline trimming cut 5 bases from V and 5 bases from J; bases unmatched to any gene: 6. The V gene's germline CDR1 is SGHTA and CDR2 FQGNSA. In DNA form, the CDR3 reads TGTGCCAGCAGCCGCGGACTAGCGGGGGGGATGGAGACCCAGTACTTC. Translated, it gives CASSRGLAGGMETQYF.

The rearrangement links TRBV9 to TRBJ1-1, with D unclear. V was pared by 0 bases and J by 1 base, with 4 bases between. Germline assignment: CDR1 SGDLS and CDR2 YYNGEE. The CDR3 has 13 residues. The CDR3 loop reads CASSVEWNTEAFF. In DNA, the CDR3 is TGTGCCAGCAGCGTAGAGTGGAACACTGAAGCTTTCTTT.

This chain uses TRBV6-2 or TRBV6-3 with TRBJ1-2; D is unclear. Trimming took 2 bases from V and 0 from J, leaving 19 bases between them. CDR1 and CDR2 (germline): MNHEY, SVGEGT. The CDR3 contains 18 residues. The CDR3 region is CASSYPSLIHLPNYGYTF. CDR3 DNA: TGTGCCAGCAGTTACCCGAGCCTGATACACCTTCCTAACTATGGCTACACCTTC.